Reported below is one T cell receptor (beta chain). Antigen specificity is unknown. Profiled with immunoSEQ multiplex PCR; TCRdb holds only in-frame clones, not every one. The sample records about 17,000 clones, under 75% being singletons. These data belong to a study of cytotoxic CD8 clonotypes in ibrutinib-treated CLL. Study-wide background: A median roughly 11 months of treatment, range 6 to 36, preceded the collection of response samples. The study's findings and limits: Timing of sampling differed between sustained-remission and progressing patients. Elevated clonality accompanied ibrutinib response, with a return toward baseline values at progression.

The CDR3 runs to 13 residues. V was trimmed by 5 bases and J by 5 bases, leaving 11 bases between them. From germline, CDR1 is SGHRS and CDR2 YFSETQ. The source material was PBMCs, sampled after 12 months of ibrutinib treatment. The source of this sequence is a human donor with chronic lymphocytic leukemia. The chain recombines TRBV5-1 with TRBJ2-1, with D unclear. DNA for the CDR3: TGCGCCAGCAGTTTCGGCCAGAACAATGAGCAGTTCTTC. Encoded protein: CASSFGQNNEQFF.